The 20 T cell receptor beta chains presented below share a single source sample, sequenced in a study of blood T cells in healthy people across ages. A second PCR of 7 to 11 cycles used a sample-barcoded 5' primer and a J-beta primer mix. One entry per CDR3 protein, called by TCRdb with MiXCR from the 5' RACE reads. The sample includes some 930,000 distinct CDR3 sequences, 25% to 35% seen only once; the top ten take 9.5% to 13%. This sample also belongs to another study, concerning T cells of mothers and their children.

The sample taken for sequencing was blood. These receptors were obtained from a middle-aged woman in good health.

V is TRBV12-3 or TRBV12-4 and J is TRBJ2-3; TRBD2 matches at 7 bases. With V trimmed by 5 bases and J by 3 bases, 8 bases remained unmatched. The CDR3 is made up of 15 amino acids. DNA of the CDR3: TGTGCCAGCAGTGCCCAGCGGGGCAGAACAGATACGCAGTATTTT. Translation gives CASSAQRGRTDTQYF.

Only a few counts were recorded for this clonotype. The J gene is TRBJ1-4, the V gene TRBV14; D is unclear. The CDR3 is made up of 15 amino acids. V lost 0 bases and J 5 bases, leaving 10 bases between the germline ends. Looked up from germline, CDR1 is SGHDN and CDR2 is FVKESK. In DNA form, the CDR3 reads TGTGCCAGCAGCCAAGATATGGTACAGAATGAAAAACTGTTTTTT. Its protein is CASSQDMVQNEKLFF.

Only a few counts were recorded for this clonotype. In DNA, the CDR3 is TGTGCCAGCAGCTTAGGTTTCGGGCAAGATATTGAAAAACTGTTTTTT. It specifies CASSLGFGQDIEKLFF. This sequence joins TRBV7-2 and TRBJ1-4; D not resolved. V lost 1 base to trimming and J lost 7 bases, with 16 bases between them. The CDR3 covers 16 residues. CDR1 is SGHTA, CDR2 FQGNSA, per germline.

The chain joins TRBV7-2 to TRBJ2-3; the D gene could be TRBD1 or TRBD2 (6 bases each). Between the trimmed V and J ends, which lost 2 bases and 9 bases, there was a span of 15 bases. Germline V gene data show CDR1 as SGHTA and CDR2 as FQGNSA. The length of the CDR3 is 14 residues. This CDR3 is CASSLRTNGGTQYF. DNA of the CDR3: TGTGCCAGCAGCTTAAGAACCAACGGGGGCACGCAGTATTTT.

This clonotype was observed many times. J is TRBJ2-4 and V is TRBV4-1; D remains unclear. Looked up from germline, CDR1 is MGHRA and CDR2 is YSYEKL. V was clipped by 3 bases and J by 2 bases, with 14 bases between them. CDR3 length equals 16 residues. The CDR3 DNA follows: TGCGCCAGCAGCCACACCCGGGCACAGACCAAAAACATTCAGTACTTC. Translation: CASSHTRAQTKNIQYF.

The CDR3 here is CASSYSTGGSNQPQHF. DNA for the CDR3: TGTGCCAGCAGTTACTCGACCGGGGGAAGCAATCAGCCCCAGCATTTT. This chain links TRBV6-6 with TRBJ1-5, with D possibly being TRBD1 (5 bases). The V end lost 0 bases, the J end lost 1 base, and 10 bases lay between the germline ends. Germline CDR1 MNHNY, CDR2 SVGAGI (reference sequence). The CDR3 runs to 16 residues.

V gene TRBV28 combines with J gene TRBJ2-7, with a weak D call TRBD1 (6 bases). The CDR3 is made up of 15 amino acids. CDR1 is MDHEN and CDR2 is SYDVKM in the germline V gene. V was trimmed by 4 bases and J by 4 bases, leaving 17 bases between them. In nucleotides, the CDR3 is TGTGCCAGCAGTTCCCCCAAGGGGGTAAAATACGAGCAGTACTTC. Protein product: CASSSPKGVKYEQYF.

Here the CDR3 DNA reads TGTGCCAGCAGCTTAACCTCCGGGACAGGGAATGACGAGCAGTACTTC. Residues: CASSLTSGTGNDEQYF. This chain joins TRBV7-3 and TRBJ2-7; the match to TRBD1 covers 9 bases. The CDR3 spans 16 residues. Germline V gene data show CDR1 as SGHTA and CDR2 as FQGTGA. The ends lost 0 bases at V and 5 bases at J; junction bases unmatched: 8.

The chain carries TRBV20-1 and TRBJ2-7; TRBD1 aligns across 10 bases. This CDR3 comprises 13 residues. The germline V gene encodes CDR1 DFQATT and CDR2 SNEGSKA (reference sequence). Losses at the gene ends were 5 bases for V and 11 bases for J; bases not matched to a gene: 12. The CDR3 region has the DNA TGCAGTGCTCGCCGGGACAGGGGTCTTGGGGAGTACTTC. It codes for CSARRDRGLGEYF.

This clonotype came up many times. J is TRBJ2-1 and V is TRBV3-1, with 10 bases fitting TRBD1. With V trimmed by 5 bases and J by 7 bases, 8 bases remained unmatched. This CDR3 comprises 15 residues. Germline CDR1 is LGHDT and CDR2 is YNNKEL (reference sequence). The CDR3 loop is CASSSDRGRRNEQFF. As DNA, the CDR3 is TGTGCCAGCAGCTCAGACAGGGGGCGCAGGAATGAGCAGTTCTTC.

There are many counts of this clonotype. The chain links TRBV7-2 to TRBJ2-7, with D possibly called TRBD1 or TRBD2 (5 bases each). This CDR3 is built from 16 residues. CDR1 SGHTA and CDR2 FQGNSA come from the germline V gene. Trimming shortened V by 2 bases and J by 0 bases, and 14 bases separated the two germline ends. The CDR3 nucleotides read TGTGCCAGCAGCTTAACCCGGGACGTAAGCTCCTACGAGCAGTACTTC. This encodes CASSLTRDVSSYEQYF.

The chain employs TRBV10-3 and TRBJ2-1; the D gene is possibly TRBD1 (5 bases). Trimming stripped 1 base from V and 6 bases from J, with 16 bases between. CDR3 length: 16 amino acids. The germline CDR1 and CDR2 sequences are ENHRY and SYGVKD. The CDR3 is CAISEYQGLALNEQFF. The CDR3 nucleotides are TGTGCCATCAGTGAGTATCAGGGTTTAGCCCTCAATGAGCAGTTCTTC.

A word on this clonotype: This may be a read error: a much more frequent sequence differs by one nucleotide. The V call is TRBV7-8, the J call TRBJ2-3, with 8 bases identical to TRBD2. Germline values: CDR1 SGHVS, CDR2 FQNEAQ. This CDR3 has 17 amino acids. CDR3 amino acids: CAGSSAGTRDYAGTQYF. Here the CDR3 DNA reads TGTGCCGGCAGCTCAGCCGGGACTAGGGATTACGCGGGTACGCAGTATTTT.

There are a few counts of this clonotype. The rearrangement uses TRBV12-3 or TRBV12-4 and TRBJ1-1; weak D call: TRBD1 (6 bases). V shed 3 bases and J shed 8 bases, with 19 bases lying between them. CDR3 length: 15 amino acids. CDR3 bases: TGTGCCAGCAGTTTCTACAGGGAGCTCCTCCACGAAGCTTTCTTT. Its protein product is CASSFYRELLHEAFF.

To note about this clonotype: A read error may produce the germline difference seen at one junction end. CDR3 residues: CASSRTMGRQDTQYF. The CDR3 DNA is TGCGCCAGCAGTAGGACGATGGGTAGACAAGATACGCAGTATTTT. V usage is TRBV12-3 or TRBV12-4 and J usage is TRBJ2-3, with D unresolved. The CDR3 runs 15 residues.

This clonotype was seen only once. This chain connects TRBV12-3 or TRBV12-4 to TRBJ2-3; weak D call: TRBD2 (6 bases). The CDR3 covers 15 residues. Trimming took off 6 bases at V and 6 bases at J, with 19 bases between the two ends. The CDR3 nucleotides read TGTGCCAGCAGGGGGCGGGACCCGCACGGGGATACGCAGTATTTT. Encoded protein: CASRGRDPHGDTQYF.

This clonotype was observed a handful of times. V is TRBV12-3 or TRBV12-4 and J is TRBJ1-1; no reliable D call. Trimming took 8 bases from V and 3 from J, leaving 10 bases between them. The CDR3 spans 12 residues. CDR3 coding DNA: TGTGCCAGCCAGCGTCAGCACACTGAAGCTTTCTTT. Translated: CASQRQHTEAFF.

This clonotype has only a few counts. The chain links TRBV18 to TRBJ2-7; 11 bases line up with TRBD1. CDR1 KGHSH and CDR2 LQKENI come from the germline V gene. The CDR3 is 14 amino acids. The J segment lost 5 bases and the V segment lost 3 bases, leaving 3 bases of the junction unmatched. The CDR3: CASSPDRGHDEQYF. CDR3 nucleotide sequence: TGTGCCAGCTCACCGGACAGGGGGCATGACGAGCAGTACTTC.

V usage is TRBV5-1 and J usage is TRBJ1-2, with D hard to call. With 4 bases removed from V and 4 bases from J, the gap between germline ends came to 14 bases. The V gene's germline CDR1 is SGHRS and CDR2 YFSETQ. CDR3 size: 14 residues. As DNA, the CDR3 is TGCGCCAGCAGCCCGGCGGAACAGCTCTATGGCTACACCTTC. Translating gives CASSPAEQLYGYTF.

This clonotype occurred many times. The chain combines TRBV20-1 with TRBJ2-7; D perhaps matches TRBD1 (6 bases). In germline, CDR1 is DFQATT, CDR2 SNEGSKA (reference sequence). The germline V and J ends were trimmed by 0 bases and 0 bases, with 15 bases remaining between them. The CDR3 has 16 amino acids. The CDR3 is CSARDNRDTSSYEQYF. The CDR3 nucleotides are TGCAGTGCTAGAGATAACCGGGACACCTCCTCCTACGAGCAGTACTTC.